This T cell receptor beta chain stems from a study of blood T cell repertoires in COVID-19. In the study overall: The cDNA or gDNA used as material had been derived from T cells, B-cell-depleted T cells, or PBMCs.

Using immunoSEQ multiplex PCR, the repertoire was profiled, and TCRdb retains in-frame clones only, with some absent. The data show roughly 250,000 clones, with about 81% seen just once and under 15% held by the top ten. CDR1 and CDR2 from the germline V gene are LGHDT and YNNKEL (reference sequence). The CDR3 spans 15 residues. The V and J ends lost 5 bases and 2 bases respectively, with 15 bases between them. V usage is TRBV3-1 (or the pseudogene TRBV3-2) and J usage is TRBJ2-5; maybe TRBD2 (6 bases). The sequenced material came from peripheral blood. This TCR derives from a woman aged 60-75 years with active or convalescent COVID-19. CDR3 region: CASSARGALQETQYF. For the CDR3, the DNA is TGTGCCAGCAGCGCGCGGGGAGCGCTTCAAGAGACCCAGTACTTC.